These 6 T cell receptor beta chains were sequenced from one sample in a study of blood T cell repertoires in COVID-19. Sequencing was performed with immunoSEQ multiplex PCR; in TCRdb, only in-frame clones are kept and a portion is missing. The sample lists some 100,000 clones; around nine tenths were seen once. What was sequenced was peripheral blood. The origin of the receptors is a human donor in a cohort sampled during active COVID-19.

V gene TRBV4-1 combines with J gene TRBJ2-2, with 13 bases aligning to TRBD2. CDR3 length: 20 residues. Germline trimming cut 0 bases from V and 6 bases from J; bases unmatched to any gene: 13. Germline values: CDR1 MGHRA, CDR2 YSYEKL. The chain's CDR3 is CASSQDGPGLAGPGAGELFF. The CDR3 bases are TGCGCCAGCAGCCAAGATGGTCCGGGACTAGCGGGACCTGGGGCCGGGGAGCTGTTTTTT.

In nucleotides, the CDR3 is TGTGCCAGCAGCCAAGGAACAGGCACAGATACGCAGTATTTT. Amino acid sequence: CASSQGTGTDTQYF. The rearrangement joins TRBV3-1 (or the pseudogene TRBV3-2) to TRBJ2-3; D is uncertain. The CDR3 contains 14 residues. V shed 1 base and J shed 1 base, with 6 bases lying between them. From germline, CDR1 is LGHDT and CDR2 YNNKEL (reference sequence).

This chain connects TRBV7-9 to TRBJ2-1; weak D call: TRBD1 (6 bases). Trimming removed 2 bases from V and 6 bases from J, with 14 bases in between. Germline-derived CDR1 and CDR2 are SEHNR and FQNEAQ (reference sequence). There are 15 residues in the CDR3. As DNA, the CDR3 is TGTGCCAGCAGCTTACAGGGGCCGCTTACCAATGAGCAGTTCTTC. Translation gives CASSLQGPLTNEQFF.

Turning to this clone: Other DNA sequences of this sample code for an identical CDR3. This chain uses TRBV30 with TRBJ2-3; 13 bases agree with TRBD2. After removal of 0 bases from V and 2 bases from J, the junction contained 2 bases not matched to a gene. Per germline, CDR1 GTSNPN and CDR2 SVGIG (reference sequence). This CDR3 is built from 16 residues. This chain's CDR3 is CAWSVGLAGLTDTQYF. The CDR3 DNA reads as TGTGCCTGGAGTGTGGGACTAGCGGGGCTCACAGATACGCAGTATTTT.

The rearrangement uses TRBV7-2 and TRBJ1-5; D not resolved. In germline, CDR1 is SGHTA, CDR2 FQGNSA. The germline V and J ends were trimmed by 5 bases and 7 bases, with 18 bases remaining between them. The CDR3 sequence is 15 residues long. The CDR3 loop reads CASSPNNELWQPQHF. The CDR3, as DNA: TGTGCCAGCAGCCCGAATAACGAGCTTTGGCAGCCCCAGCATTTT.

The V gene is TRBV4-1, the J gene TRBJ2-7; 14 nucleotides line up with TRBD2. This CDR3 region has 14 residues. V dropped 5 bases and J dropped 5; count of bases not matched to a gene: 2. Germline-derived CDR1 and CDR2 are MGHRA and YSYEKL. The DNA of the CDR3 is TGCGCCAGCAGCTCGGGACTAGCGGGAGACGAGCAGTACTTC. It is translated as CASSSGLAGDEQYF.